These 21 T cell receptor beta chains came from one sample sequenced in a study of post-analysis software for immune sequencing data. Which antigens these TCRs recognize remains unknown. Study-wide results and caveats: Four to six TRBV segments, including TRBV5-6, TRBV5-1 and TRBV20-1, were more frequent in patients than controls.

Unique molecular identifiers were carried by the TCR beta cDNA libraries. TCRdb processed the PCR reads anew with MiXCR; each CDR3 protein has one entry. The sample contains hundreds of thousands of distinct CDR3 sequences, approximately 30% of which appear only once. The material sequenced was blood. These receptors all come from a girl aged 5 to 17 with multiple sclerosis.

The V gene is TRBV25-1, the J gene TRBJ2-5, with no clear D. The end of the DNA aligns better with TRBJ2-7, so the J call may be wrong. CDR3 length: 11 residues. Germline values: CDR1 MGHDK, CDR2 SYGVNS. The CDR3: CASSRVSEQYF. The CDR3 DNA is TGTGCCAGCAGTAGAGTGAGCGAGCAGTACTTC.

This sequence joins TRBV6-6 and TRBJ2-3, with 8 bases aligning to TRBD2. V was pared by 2 bases and J by 5 bases, with 3 bases of the junction left unmatched. This CDR3 is 14 amino acids long. The germline gives CDR1 MNHNY, CDR2 SVGAGI (reference sequence). CDR3 sequence: CASSYRGGVDTQYF. The DNA for the CDR3 is TGTGCCAGCAGTTACCGGGGGGGCGTAGATACGCAGTATTTT.

The chain couples TRBV12-3 or TRBV12-4 to TRBJ1-1, with TRBD1 as a possible D gene (5 bases). V dropped 2 bases and J dropped 4 bases, with 11 bases sitting between them. The CDR3 contains 14 residues. The CDR3: CASSLSGAGTEAFF. In DNA, the CDR3 is TGTGCCAGCAGTTTATCCGGGGCGGGCACTGAAGCTTTCTTT.

The rearrangement joins TRBV15 to TRBJ1-2, with 7 bases fitting TRBD1. The CDR3 consists of 15 residues. Germline V CDR1 and CDR2: LNHNV, YYDKDF (reference sequence). The V segment lost 5 bases and the J segment 1 base; nucleotides outside the gene matches: 7. The CDR3 spells CATSYYRDSNYGYTF. DNA for the CDR3: TGTGCCACCAGCTACTACCGGGACAGTAACTATGGCTACACCTTC.

The chain recombines TRBV27 with TRBJ1-2, with D possibly TRBD1 on 5 matching bases. Trimming stripped 6 bases from V and 5 bases from J, with 16 bases between. Germline V gene sequence: CDR1 MNHEY, CDR2 SMNVEV (reference sequence). The CDR3 has 14 amino acids. The CDR3 nucleotides read TGTGCCAGCAGCCCAAATCGGGGGTGGTATGGCTACACCTTC. Protein product: CASSPNRGWYGYTF.

The rearrangement joins TRBV28 to TRBJ2-1, with D perhaps matching TRBD2 (6 bases). In germline, CDR1 is MDHEN, CDR2 SYDVKM. Trimming took 1 base from V and 14 from J, leaving 18 bases between them. This CDR3 has 14 residues. The CDR3 is CASSLSPSRPGEFF. The CDR3 DNA reads as TGTGCCAGCAGTTTATCCCCCTCCAGGCCGGGGGAGTTCTTC.

V is TRBV5-5 and J is TRBJ2-3; D unclear. Germline lookup yields CDR1 SGHKS and CDR2 YYEKEE (reference sequence). The CDR3 extends over 11 amino acids. Trimming cost V 7 bases and J 3 bases, with 6 bases left between them. CDR3 loop: CASLLTDTQYF. Here the CDR3 DNA reads TGTGCCAGCCTCCTAACAGATACGCAGTATTTT.

The rearrangement joins TRBV21-1 to TRBJ2-7; TRBD1 is taken as the D call from the table, unchecked against the DNA. TRBV21-1 is reported as a pseudogene. The CDR3 spans 15 residues. The CDR3 loop is CASSTYDRHSYEQYF. The CDR3 coding sequence is TGTGCCAGCAGCACCTACGACAGGCACTCCTACGAGCAGTACTTC.

This clonotype turned up a few times. The chain combines TRBV6-5 with TRBJ2-5; D is ambiguous. The CDR3 has 13 amino acids. The germline gives CDR1 MNHEY, CDR2 SVGAGI. The V end was cut by 6 bases, the J end by 3 bases, with 11 bases between. The CDR3 is CASREVGKETQYF. CDR3 DNA sequence: TGTGCCAGCAGAGAGGTGGGGAAAGAGACCCAGTACTTC.

The rearrangement joins TRBV7-9 to TRBJ2-5, with D uncertain. V was pared by 1 base and J by 7 bases, with 16 bases between. The CDR3 has 15 residues. Germline V CDR1 and CDR2: SEHNR, FQNEAQ (reference sequence). CDR3 loop: CASSLVPHTYVTQYF. In DNA, the CDR3 is TGTGCCAGCAGCTTAGTGCCTCACACTTACGTGACCCAGTACTTC. Together with reference TRBV7-9 and TRBJ2-5, the CDR3 gives the full variable domain: DTGVSQNPRHKITKRGQNVTFRCDPISEHNRLYWYRQTLGQGPEFLTYFQNEAQLEKSRLLSDRFSAERPKGSFSTLEIQRTEQGDSAMYLCASSLVPHTYVTQYFGPGTRLLVL.

The sample holds a few counts of this clonotype. For the CDR3, the DNA is TGCGCCAGCAGCCTGACGGGGGATTGGAATGGCTACACCTTC. Translation: CASSLTGDWNGYTF. J is TRBJ1-2 and V is TRBV4-3; D is perhaps TRBD1 (5 bases). The germline V and J ends were trimmed by 4 bases and 6 bases, with 15 bases remaining between them. The CDR3 spans 14 residues. From germline, CDR1 is LGHNA and CDR2 YSLEER.

This clonotype was seen more than once but under ten times. The chain carries TRBV20-1 and TRBJ2-1; D unresolved. Per the germline V gene, CDR1 is DFQATT and CDR2 is SNEGSKA (reference sequence). Trimming removed 3 bases from V and 4 bases from J, with 7 bases in between. This CDR3 is built from 12 residues. The CDR3 sequence is CSASGDYNEQFF. DNA for the CDR3: TGCAGTGCTAGCGGAGATTACAATGAGCAGTTCTTC.

This clonotype was recorded at least ten times. The chain carries TRBV20-1 and TRBJ2-7; no definite D call. Germline-derived CDR1 and CDR2 are DFQATT and SNEGSKA (reference sequence). Deletions cut 2 bases from V and 2 bases from J, with 10 bases between. The CDR3 loop spans 13 amino acids. The CDR3 nucleotides are TGCAGTGCTAGACAGACCTCTCCCTACGAGCAGTACTTC. Amino acids: CSARQTSPYEQYF.

This clonotype was observed a handful of times. The V call is TRBV10-3, the J call TRBJ1-1, with TRBD1 identical over 7 bases. V lost 8 bases and J lost 0; bases outside the gene matches: 6. Germline V CDR1 and CDR2: ENHRY, SYGVKD. The CDR3 loop spans 14 amino acids. CDR3 bases: TGTGCCATCGCTGGGACAGCCCTGAACACTGAAGCTTTCTTT. As protein: CAIAGTALNTEAFF.

This clonotype was counted between two and nine times. The J gene is TRBJ1-2, the V gene TRBV20-1; perhaps TRBD1 as D (5 bases). V was pared by 5 bases and J by 4 bases, with 17 bases between. This CDR3 has 14 residues. The germline V gene encodes CDR1 DFQATT and CDR2 SNEGSKA (reference sequence). The CDR3 reads CSAPGPVEGYGYTF. The CDR3 DNA is TGCAGTGCTCCGGGGCCTGTAGAAGGCTATGGCTACACCTTC.

This clonotype came up a few times. The gene calls are TRBV20-1 and TRBJ2-3, with D possibly being TRBD1 or TRBD2 (5 bases each). Germline assignment: CDR1 DFQATT and CDR2 SNEGSKA (reference sequence). Trimming stripped 6 bases from V and 2 bases from J, with 15 bases between. This CDR3 has 14 residues. The CDR3 reads CSASGRRFTDTQYF. The CDR3 DNA is TGCAGTGCATCGGGACGCCGCTTCACAGATACGCAGTATTTT.

In its sample, this clonotype was seen a few times. J is TRBJ2-7 and V is TRBV24-1, with 7 bases fitting TRBD1. With V trimmed by 6 bases and J by 7 bases, 14 bases remained unmatched. This CDR3 comprises 15 residues. Looked up from germline, CDR1 is KGHDR and CDR2 is SFDVKD. In nucleotides, the CDR3 is TGTGCCACCAGTAGTAGGGGACAGCTCGATGGGGAGCAGTACTTC. Protein product: CATSSRGQLDGEQYF.

The gene calls are TRBV2 and TRBJ1-5, with 9 bases identical to TRBD1. V gave up 4 bases and J gave up 2 bases; unmatched junction bases: 9. The CDR3 loop spans 17 amino acids. The V gene's germline CDR1 is SNHLY and CDR2 FYNNEI. CDR3 residues: CASSGPDRGFGNQPQHF. The CDR3 DNA follows: TGTGCCAGCAGTGGACCCGACAGGGGGTTTGGCAATCAGCCCCAGCATTTT.

The chain is built from TRBV10-3 and TRBJ2-3; 9 bases match TRBD1. Germline V gives CDR1 ENHRY, CDR2 SYGVKD. The CDR3 contains 19 residues. Trimming removed 6 bases from V and 2 bases from J; junction bases left unmatched: 18. Written as DNA, the CDR3 is TGTGCCATCAGCGGTAGGGGGGACAGGGCCGACCAAGCCACAGATACGCAGTATTTT. It encodes CAISGRGDRADQATDTQYF.

This clonotype was detected only a few times. The rearrangement uses TRBV20-1 and TRBJ2-1; 15 bases match TRBD2. Losses at the gene ends were 3 bases for V and 7 bases for J; bases not matched to a gene: 4. Per germline, CDR1 DFQATT and CDR2 SNEGSKA (reference sequence). CDR3 length equals 15 residues. CDR3 in amino acids: CSARPGTSGRNEQFF. CDR3 bases: TGCAGTGCTAGGCCCGGGACTAGCGGGAGGAATGAGCAGTTCTTC.

This sequence joins TRBV28 and TRBJ2-1; D is uncertain. Germline V gives CDR1 MDHEN, CDR2 SYDVKM. The CDR3 totals 10 residues. Trimming shortened V by 8 bases and J by 9 bases, and 8 bases separated the two germline ends. The CDR3 region has the DNA TGTGCCAGCCGAAGGGTTGAGCAGTTCTTC. This translates into CASRRVEQFF.